This T cell receptor (beta chain) comes out of a study of blood T cell repertoires in COVID-19. The protocol was immunoSEQ multiplex PCR, while the TCRdb copy is restricted to in-frame clones and leaves out a portion. The sample lists roughly 250,000 clones, roughly 87% occurring once. V was trimmed by 2 bases and J by 4 bases, leaving 11 bases between them. CDR1 and CDR2 from the germline V gene are LGHDT and YNNKEL (reference sequence). The CDR3 contains 15 residues. V gene TRBV3-1 (or the pseudogene TRBV3-2) combines with J gene TRBJ2-2; no firm D call. The sample consisted of PBMCs or T cells enriched from blood (not recorded which). The receptor's source is a woman aged 25 to 39 with acute COVID-19. The CDR3 loop is CASSQRQEGTGELFF. CDR3 DNA: TGTGCCAGCAGCCAACGCCAGGAAGGCACCGGGGAGCTGTTTTTT.